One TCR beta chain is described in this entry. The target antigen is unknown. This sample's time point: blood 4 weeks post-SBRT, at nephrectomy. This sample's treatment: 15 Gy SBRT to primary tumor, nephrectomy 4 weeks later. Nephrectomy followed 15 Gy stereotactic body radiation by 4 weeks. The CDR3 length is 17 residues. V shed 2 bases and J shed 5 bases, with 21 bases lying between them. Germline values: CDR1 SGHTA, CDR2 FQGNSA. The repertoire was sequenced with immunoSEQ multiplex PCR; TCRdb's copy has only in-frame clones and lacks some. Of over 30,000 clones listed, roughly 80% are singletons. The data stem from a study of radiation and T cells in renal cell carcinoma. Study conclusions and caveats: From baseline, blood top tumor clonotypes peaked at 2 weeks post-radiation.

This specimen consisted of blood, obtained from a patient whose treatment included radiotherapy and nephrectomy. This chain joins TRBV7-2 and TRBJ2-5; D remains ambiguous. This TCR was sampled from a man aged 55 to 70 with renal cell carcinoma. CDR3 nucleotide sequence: TGTGCCAGCAGCTTATCCAGCTTTGTCGAGCTAGGGGAGACCCAGTACTTC. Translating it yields CASSLSSFVELGETQYF.